The 25 T cell receptor beta chains below come from one sample, sequenced in a study of cytomegalovirus exposure and HLA in healthy donors. The PCR had 60 Vbeta and 13 Jbeta primers. Produced via immunoSEQ multiplex PCR; TCRdb's table is partial and in-frame only. The sample contains fewer than 130,000 clones, 74% of which appear only once. Material for sequencing was PBMCs. Receptors originate from a man aged 45-60 years in good health and CMV-seropositive.

The chain employs TRBV5-1 and TRBJ1-2, with 9 bases lining up with TRBD1. V shed 0 bases, J shed 6 bases, and the junction held 0 bases outside the gene matches. The germline gives CDR1 SGHRS, CDR2 YFSETQ. The length of the CDR3 is 13 residues. The CDR3 loop is CASSLGQGDGYTF. CDR3 nucleotides: TGCGCCAGCAGCTTGGGACAGGGGGATGGCTACACCTTC.

This chain uses TRBV6-1 with TRBJ1-5; 7 nucleotides agree with TRBD1. The CDR3 is made up of 13 amino acids. The V segment lost 6 bases and the J segment 5 bases; nucleotides outside the gene matches: 4. The germline CDR1 and CDR2 sequences are MNHNS and SASEGT. The CDR3 sequence is CASSPDRDQPQHF. CDR3 bases: TGTGCCAGCAGCCCTGACAGGGATCAGCCCCAGCATTTT.

The CDR3 is CASSGRGGRWGYTF. In DNA form, the CDR3 reads TGTGCCAGCAGTGGGCGGGGGGGAAGATGGGGCTACACCTTC. The V gene is TRBV6-1, the J gene TRBJ1-2, with a weak D call TRBD1 (5 bases). Trimming stripped 4 bases from V and 8 bases from J, with 17 bases between. CDR3 length: 14 residues. Germline-derived CDR1 and CDR2 are MNHNS and SASEGT.

The rearrangement joins TRBV7-9 to TRBJ1-1; 8 positions match TRBD1. CDR1 SEHNR and CDR2 FQNEAQ come from the germline V gene (reference sequence). V lost 5 bases, J lost 3 bases, and 2 bases stayed unmatched. This CDR3 comprises 13 residues. CDR3 nucleotides: TGTGCCAGCAGCCGACAGGGGCACACTGAAGCTTTCTTT. This translates into CASSRQGHTEAFF.

This clone was detected a few times. V usage is TRBV7-6 and J usage is TRBJ2-7, with 10 nucleotides matching TRBD2. CDR1 SGHVS and CDR2 FNYEAQ come from the germline V gene. V shed 4 bases, J shed 4 bases, and the junction held 10 bases outside the gene matches. CDR3 length equals 16 residues. The CDR3 loop reads CASSYGIAGGGYEQYF. In DNA, the CDR3 is TGTGCCAGCAGCTACGGGATAGCGGGGGGAGGGTACGAGCAGTACTTC. Based on the CDR3 plus reference TRBV7-6 and TRBJ2-7, the full variable domain is GAGVSQSPRYKVTKRGQDVALRCDPISGHVSLYWYRQALGQGPEFLTYFNYEAQQDKSGLPNDRFSAERPEGSISTLTIQRTEQRDSAMYRCASSYGIAGGGYEQYFGPGTRLTVT.

The chain carries TRBV13 and TRBJ2-7; D may be TRBD2 (5 bases). The length of the CDR3 is 16 residues. Germline V gene data show CDR1 as PRHDT and CDR2 as FYEKMQ (reference sequence). V lost 0 bases to trimming and J lost 2 bases, with 14 bases between them. The CDR3 nucleotides read TGTGCCAGCAGCTTAGGAAGGAAGAGCGGCGCCTACGAGCAGTACTTC. This gives the protein CASSLGRKSGAYEQYF.

This chain links TRBV6-5 with TRBJ2-3, with a possible D match to TRBD1 (6 bases). Trimming took 9 bases from V and 0 from J, leaving 16 bases between them. The length of the CDR3 is 15 residues. CDR1 MNHEY and CDR2 SVGAGI come from the germline V gene. CDR3: CASNRDISSTDTQYF. The DNA of the CDR3 is TGTGCCAGTAACAGGGACATCTCTAGCACAGATACGCAGTATTTT.

The rearrangement uses TRBV5-6 and TRBJ1-2, with TRBD1 identical over 9 bases. V shed 4 bases, J shed 3 bases, and the junction held 4 bases outside the gene matches. Germline V gene data show CDR1 as SGHDT and CDR2 as YYEEEE. CDR3 length: 14 amino acids. The CDR3 DNA reads as TGTGCCAGCAGCGGGACAGGGATTCACTATGGCTACACCTTC. Its protein is CASSGTGIHYGYTF. The full variable domain, rest sourced from reference TRBV5-6 and TRBJ1-2, is DAGVTQSPTHLIKTRGQQVTLRCSPKSGHDTVSWYQQALGQGPQFIFQYYEEEERQRGNFPDRFSGHQFPNYSSELNVNALLLGDSALYLCASSGTGIHYGYTFGSGTRLTVV.

This chain connects TRBV28 to TRBJ1-3, with D possibly TRBD1 on 5 matching bases. The V end lost 3 bases, the J end lost 0 bases, and 9 bases lay between the germline ends. This CDR3 has 15 amino acids. Germline V gene lookup returns CDR1 MDHEN and CDR2 SYDVKM. The CDR3 nucleotides read TGTGCCAGCAGTTTCCAGACAGTCTCTGGAAACACCATATATTTT. It yields the protein CASSFQTVSGNTIYF.

V and J are TRBV2 and TRBJ1-1; tentatively, D is TRBD1 (5 bases). Germline CDR1 is SNHLY and CDR2 is FYNNEI. Between the trimmed V and J ends, which lost 4 bases and 0 bases, there was a span of 12 bases. This CDR3 is built from 15 residues. Here the CDR3 DNA reads TGTGCCAGCAGTGTCGAGGACACCTTGAACACTGAAGCTTTCTTT. It is translated as CASSVEDTLNTEAFF.

The genes are TRBV5-5 and TRBJ2-7, with TRBD2 matching 8 bases. Germline CDR1 SGHKS, CDR2 YYEKEE (reference sequence). Trimming took 3 bases from V and 6 from J; bases not matched to a gene: 11. The CDR3 totals 15 residues. The DNA for the CDR3 is TGTGCCAGCAGCTCTAGGACTAGCCGCGGCGCCGAGCAGTACTTC. Translated: CASSSRTSRGAEQYF.

This sequence joins TRBV5-1 and TRBJ1-4, with a weak D call TRBD1 (5 bases). The CDR3 has 14 amino acids. CDR1 is SGHRS, CDR2 YFSETQ, per germline. Trimming shortened V by 3 bases and J by 6 bases, and 12 bases separated the two germline ends. The CDR3 region is CASSSGGEDEKLFF. Here the CDR3 DNA reads TGCGCCAGCAGCTCGGGAGGGGAGGATGAAAAACTGTTTTTT. Full variable domain (outside the CDR3, taken from reference TRBV5-1 and TRBJ1-4): KAGVTQTPRYLIKTRGQQVTLSCSPISGHRSVSWYQQTPGQGLQFLFEYFSETQRNKGNFPGRFSGRQFSNSRSEMNVSTLELGDSALYLCASSSGGEDEKLFFGSGTQLSVL.

This clone was picked up many times. The J gene is TRBJ1-1, the V gene TRBV11-2, with no clear D. Germline CDR1 is SGHAT and CDR2 is FQNNGV. The V end was cut by 4 bases, the J end by 0 bases, with 12 bases between. The CDR3 is made up of 15 amino acids. The CDR3 protein is CASSYDTPLNTEAFF. The CDR3 nucleotides read TGTGCCAGCAGCTATGACACGCCACTGAACACTGAAGCTTTCTTT.

This chain links TRBV13 with TRBJ2-7, with D possibly being TRBD2 (5 bases). CDR1 is PRHDT, CDR2 FYEKMQ, per germline (reference sequence). The V and J ends lost 2 bases and 7 bases respectively, with 9 bases between them. The CDR3 covers 12 residues. CDR3 sequence: CASSLSPGEQYF. DNA of the CDR3: TGTGCCAGCAGCTTAAGCCCGGGGGAGCAGTACTTC.

The chain joins TRBV5-4 to TRBJ2-1; 8 positions match TRBD1. Trimming took 2 bases from V and 7 from J; bases not matched to a gene: 5. The length of the CDR3 is 14 residues. The germline gives CDR1 SGHNT, CDR2 YYREEE (reference sequence). The CDR3 bases are TGTGCCAGCAGCTTACGGACAGGGATGAATGAGCAGTTCTTC. Amino acid sequence: CASSLRTGMNEQFF.

V gene TRBV25-1 combines with J gene TRBJ2-1, with 10 bases matching TRBD2. The CDR3 has 16 residues. After removal of 5 bases from V and 6 bases from J, the junction contained 10 bases not matched to a gene. Per the germline V gene, CDR1 is MGHDK and CDR2 is SYGVNS. The CDR3: CASSPRTSGWFNEQFF. The DNA for the CDR3 is TGTGCCAGCAGTCCCCGGACTAGCGGCTGGTTCAATGAGCAGTTCTTC.

The chain combines TRBV5-1 with TRBJ2-3; no clear D gene. V gave up 1 base and J gave up 2 bases, with 8 bases separating them. Germline lookup yields CDR1 SGHRS and CDR2 YFSETQ. The CDR3 consists of 14 residues. In DNA form, the CDR3 reads TGCGCCAGCAGCTTGACGCGTTACACAGATACGCAGTATTTT. It yields the protein CASSLTRYTDTQYF. Variable domain in full (rest from reference TRBV5-1 and TRBJ2-3): KAGVTQTPRYLIKTRGQQVTLSCSPISGHRSVSWYQQTPGQGLQFLFEYFSETQRNKGNFPGRFSGRQFSNSRSEMNVSTLELGDSALYLCASSLTRYTDTQYFGPGTRLTVL.

V is TRBV5-6 and J is TRBJ2-1; TRBD2 matches 13 bases. Germline V gives CDR1 SGHDT, CDR2 YYEEEE. The CDR3 covers 15 residues. V lost 4 bases and J lost 8; bases outside the gene matches: 6. CDR3 sequence reads: CASSRTSGSFDEQFF. The CDR3 DNA is TGTGCCAGCAGCCGGACTAGCGGGAGTTTCGATGAGCAGTTCTTC.

This chain joins TRBV9 and TRBJ2-2; weak D call: TRBD2 (5 bases). The length of the CDR3 is 16 residues. The V end lost 0 bases, the J end lost 0 bases, and 9 bases lay between the germline ends. CDR1 is SGDLS, CDR2 YYNGEE, per germline. The CDR3 reads CASSVGRSTNTGELFF. DNA of the CDR3: TGTGCCAGCAGCGTAGGGAGGAGTACGAACACCGGGGAGCTGTTTTTT.

This chain joins TRBV7-3 and TRBJ2-1, with 13 bases matching TRBD2. Trimming took 5 bases from V and 7 from J; bases not matched to a gene: 8. The CDR3 extends over 16 amino acids. Germline CDR1 is SGHTA and CDR2 is FQGTGA. The CDR3 nucleotides are TGTGCCAGCAGCCTGGTCGGGACTAGCGGGGAGAATGAGCAGTTCTTC. The encoded protein is CASSLVGTSGENEQFF.

The chain joins TRBV7-3 to TRBJ2-5, with 10 bases aligning to TRBD2. The CDR3 length is 15 residues. Trimming at V came to 3 bases and at J to 4 bases, leaving 5 bases not matched to a gene. Per the germline V gene, CDR1 is SGHTA and CDR2 is FQGTGA. The CDR3 protein is CASSFGTSAVETQYF. The CDR3 DNA reads TGTGCCAGCAGCTTCGGGACTAGCGCGGTAGAGACCCAGTACTTC.

The J gene is TRBJ1-2, the V gene TRBV7-2; D is undetermined. The CDR3 totals 13 residues. CDR1 and CDR2 (germline): SGHTA, FQGNSA. Between the trimmed V and J ends, which lost 3 bases and 8 bases, there was a span of 13 bases. This chain's CDR3 is CASSLRWVDGYTF. The CDR3 nucleotides read TGTGCCAGCAGCTTGCGGTGGGTCGACGGCTACACCTTC.

The V call is TRBV4-1, the J call TRBJ1-1; a possible D gene is TRBD1 (6 bases). Looked up from germline, CDR1 is MGHRA and CDR2 is YSYEKL. V was clipped by 3 bases and J by 4 bases, with 18 bases between them. This CDR3 spans 16 amino acids. The CDR3 nucleotides read TGCGCCAGCAGCCAGGAATGGACAGCGAGAATCACTGAAGCTTTCTTT. Translating it yields CASSQEWTARITEAFF.

The V call is TRBV5-6, the J call TRBJ2-3; 7 bases map to TRBD2. This CDR3 spans 15 amino acids. Germline CDR1 SGHDT, CDR2 YYEEEE. V was clipped by 6 bases and J by 2 bases; unmatched bases: 9. CDR3 loop: CASTTPGGYTDTQYF. The CDR3 DNA sequence: TGTGCCAGCACCACCCCCGGGGGGTACACAGATACGCAGTATTTT.

The chain uses TRBV2 and TRBJ2-1, with 9 bases aligning to TRBD1. The germline CDR1 and CDR2 sequences are SNHLY and FYNNEI. J lost 10 bases, V lost 5 bases, and 12 bases had no gene match. The CDR3 loop spans 15 amino acids. The CDR3 bases are TGTGCCAGCAGTCTACAACAACAGGGGGCAACAGAGCAGTTCTTC. Translated, it gives CASSLQQQGATEQFF. The complete variable domain, with remaining parts taken from reference TRBV2 and TRBJ2-1, reads EPEVTQTPSHQVTQMGQEVILRCVPISNHLYFYWYRQILGQKVEFLVSFYNNEISEKSEIFDDQFSVERPDGSNFTLKIRSTKLEDSAMYFCASSLQQQGATEQFFGPGTRLTVL.